One and the same sample provided the 20 T cell receptor beta chains below, sequenced in a study of blood T cell repertoires in COVID-19. The assay was immunoSEQ multiplex PCR, and TCRdb's table has in-frame clones only and misses some. The table records 150,000 to 200,000 clones, about 81% of them present only once. What was sequenced was peripheral blood. The receptors were gathered from a woman of 80 years or more with COVID-19, enrolled during active disease.

The chain combines TRBV5-1 with TRBJ2-1; 10 positions match TRBD2. The length of the CDR3 is 15 residues. Germline V gene sequence: CDR1 SGHRS, CDR2 YFSETQ. V shed 3 bases, J shed 0 bases, and the junction held 0 bases outside the gene matches. This chain's CDR3 is CASSSSGSSYNEQFF. Written as DNA, the CDR3 is TGCGCCAGCAGCTCTAGCGGGAGCTCCTACAATGAGCAGTTCTTC.

This clone was counted only a few times. The rearrangement links TRBV29-1 to TRBJ2-1; a possible D gene is TRBD1 (6 bases). The germline V and J ends were trimmed by 1 base and 10 bases, with 17 bases remaining between them. CDR3 length equals 14 residues. Germline V lookup: CDR1 SQVTM, CDR2 ANQGSEA. CDR3 sequence reads: CSVEVPPGVEEQFF. The CDR3 DNA follows: TGCAGCGTTGAAGTCCCCCCAGGGGTGGAGGAGCAGTTCTTC.

The chain joins TRBV7-9 to TRBJ1-4; perhaps TRBD1 as D (5 bases). The V and J ends lost 4 bases and 8 bases respectively, with 17 bases between them. The CDR3 spans 15 residues. The germline V gene encodes CDR1 SEHNR and CDR2 FQNEAQ (reference sequence). The CDR3 bases are TGTGCCAGCAGCTCCGACAGACTGGCCGGGGAAAAACTGTTTTTT. Protein: CASSSDRLAGEKLFF.

This chain uses TRBV6-2 or TRBV6-3 with TRBJ1-5; 8 bases align to TRBD1. This CDR3 comprises 17 residues. CDR1 is MNHEY, CDR2 SVGEGT, per germline. Losses at the gene ends were 0 bases for V and 2 bases for J; bases not matched to a gene: 6. DNA of the CDR3: TGTGCCAGCAGTTACTCGTCAGGACAGGGCGGCAATCAGCCCCAGCATTTT. It is translated as CASSYSSGQGGNQPQHF.

In this sample, this clone turned up a few times. The chain has TRBV5-6 and TRBJ2-7, with TRBD2 identical over 14 bases. J gave up 5 bases and V 4 bases, and 5 bases lay outside the gene matches. The length of the CDR3 is 15 residues. From germline, CDR1 is SGHDT and CDR2 YYEEEE. CDR3 sequence (DNA): TGTGCCAGCAGCGGGACTAGCGGGAGATCCCACGAGCAGTACTTC. It specifies CASSGTSGRSHEQYF.

The chain couples TRBV6-5 to TRBJ1-2; 7 bases agree with TRBD1. Trimming cost V 6 bases and J 3 bases; bases outside gene matches: 4. This CDR3 has 13 amino acids. Looked up from germline, CDR1 is MNHEY and CDR2 is SVGAGI. CDR3 amino acids: CASRTDRDYGYTF. Written as DNA, the CDR3 is TGTGCCAGCAGGACCGACAGGGACTATGGCTACACCTTC.

A few counts support this clone. V and J are TRBV24-1 and TRBJ1-6, with D possibly TRBD1 on 5 matching bases. The germline gives CDR1 KGHDR, CDR2 SFDVKD. CDR3 length: 13 amino acids. Trimming pared 9 bases from V and 2 bases from J, leaving 7 bases between. CDR3: CATQGAYNSPLHF. The CDR3 DNA follows: TGTGCCACCCAGGGTGCCTATAATTCACCCCTCCACTTT.

The chain recombines TRBV5-4 with TRBJ2-1; D call uncertain. This CDR3 has 15 residues. Trimming pared 3 bases from V and 0 bases from J, leaving 10 bases between. The germline CDR1 and CDR2 sequences are SGHNT and YYREEE (reference sequence). The CDR3 protein is CASSSTASSYNEQFF. The CDR3 coding sequence is TGTGCCAGCAGCTCTACCGCGAGCTCCTACAATGAGCAGTTCTTC. The entire variable domain, with the rest obtained from reference TRBV5-4 and TRBJ2-1, is as follows: ETGVTQSPTHLIKTRGQQVTLRCSSQSGHNTVSWYQQALGQGPQFIFQYYREEENGRGNFPPRFSGLQFPNYSSELNVNALELDDSALYLCASSSTASSYNEQFFGPGTRLTVL.

This clone was counted at least ten times. The chain couples TRBV11-3 to TRBJ2-2; TRBD1 matches 7 bases. Per the germline V gene, CDR1 is SGHNT and CDR2 is YENEEA. V dropped 5 bases and J dropped 2; count of bases not matched to a gene: 8. The CDR3 is made up of 16 amino acids. The DNA for the CDR3 is TGTGCCAGCAGCCAACCTGGACAGGATAACACCGGGGAGCTGTTTTTT. This gives the protein CASSQPGQDNTGELFF.

The chain couples TRBV29-1 to TRBJ2-2; D gene ambiguous. The germline V and J ends were trimmed by 6 bases and 0 bases, with 14 bases remaining between them. Germline values: CDR1 SQVTM, CDR2 ANQGSEA. The CDR3 loop spans 15 amino acids. The CDR3 here is CSVAFFSANTGELFF. The CDR3 DNA is TGCAGCGTCGCGTTCTTTTCCGCGAACACCGGGGAGCTGTTTTTT.

V usage is TRBV28 and J usage is TRBJ1-4; 8 nucleotides match TRBD1. The CDR3 loop spans 15 amino acids. V was pared by 4 bases and J by 4 bases, with 5 bases of the junction left unmatched. Germline CDR1 MDHEN, CDR2 SYDVKM. CDR3 region: CASSSTGGVNEKLFF. The DNA of the CDR3 is TGTGCCAGCAGTTCTACAGGGGGGGTTAATGAAAAACTGTTTTTT. The whole variable domain, filled in from reference TRBV28 and TRBJ1-4, reads DVKVTQSSRYLVKRTGEKVFLECVQDMDHENMFWYRQDPGLGLRLIYFSYDVKMKEKGDIPEGYSVSREKKERFSLILESASTNQTSMYLCASSSTGGVNEKLFFGSGTQLSVL.

The V gene is TRBV7-8, the J gene TRBJ2-2; D unclear. Trimming removed 4 bases from V and 2 bases from J, with 8 bases in between. The germline CDR1 and CDR2 sequences are SGHVS and FQNEAQ. The CDR3 sequence is 14 residues long. In nucleotides, the CDR3 is TGTGCCAGCAGCTGGAGCGCAAACACCGGGGAGCTGTTTTTT. It encodes CASSWSANTGELFF. The whole variable domain, filled in from reference TRBV7-8 and TRBJ2-2, reads GAGVSQSPRYKVAKRGQDVALRCDPISGHVSLFWYQQALGQGPEFLTYFQNEAQLDKSGLPSDRFFAERPEGSVSTLKIQRTQQEDSAVYLCASSWSANTGELFFGEGSRLTVL.

The gene calls are TRBV5-1 and TRBJ2-2, with TRBD1 matching over 7 bases. This CDR3 has 15 residues. Germline values: CDR1 SGHRS, CDR2 YFSETQ. V shed 5 bases and J 2 bases; nucleotides not matched to a gene: 6. The CDR3 is CASRLTGRNTGELFF. CDR3 in DNA: TGCGCCAGCAGGTTGACAGGGCGCAACACCGGGGAGCTGTTTTTT.

In this sample, this clone turned up a few times. The chain combines TRBV15 with TRBJ2-1, with 14 bases that match TRBD2. J lost 9 bases, V lost 6 bases, and 13 bases had no gene match. The CDR3 extends over 17 amino acids. Germline V gene lookup returns CDR1 LNHNV and CDR2 YYDKDF (reference sequence). The CDR3 loop reads CATRGPRLAGGLGEQFF. As DNA, the CDR3 is TGTGCCACCAGAGGGCCGCGACTAGCGGGGGGGCTTGGTGAGCAGTTCTTC.

The chain carries TRBV11-1 and TRBJ2-3, with TRBD2 matching over 12 bases. The junction had 5 bases not matched to a gene; V was cut back by 4 bases and J by 6 bases. This CDR3 contains 15 residues. Germline V lookup: CDR1 SGHAT, CDR2 FQDESV (reference sequence). This CDR3 reads CASSWTSGALDTQYF. CDR3 sequence (DNA): TGTGCCAGCAGCTGGACTAGCGGGGCTCTGGATACGCAGTATTTT.

The CDR3 DNA reads as TGTGCCTGGAGTGAAGGGACAGGGTATAATTCACCCCTCCACTTT. Translation gives CAWSEGTGYNSPLHF. V and J are TRBV30 and TRBJ1-6; TRBD1 aligns across 9 bases. Germline V gene sequence: CDR1 GTSNPN, CDR2 SVGIG (reference sequence). The CDR3 has 15 residues. Trimming took 1 base from V and 4 from J; bases not matched to a gene: 2. Full variable domain (missing parts from reference TRBV30 and TRBJ1-6): SQTIHQWPATLVQPVGSPLSLECTVEGTSNPNLYWYRQAAGRGLQLLFYSVGIGQISSEVPQNLSASRPQDRQFILSSKKLLLSDSGFYLCAWSEGTGYNSPLHFGNGTRLTVT.

The chain has TRBV11-3 and TRBJ2-7, with D perhaps TRBD1 (6 bases). V lost 1 base, J lost 7 bases, and 23 bases lay in between. There are 17 residues in the CDR3. The V gene's germline CDR1 is SGHNT and CDR2 YENEEA. This chain's CDR3 is CASSLVALRGTLEEQYF. The CDR3 DNA sequence: TGTGCCAGCAGCTTAGTTGCCCTCAGGGGAACCCTGGAAGAGCAGTACTTC.

The V call is TRBV5-1, the J call TRBJ2-7; 7 bases map to TRBD1. This CDR3 contains 15 residues. Germline CDR1 and CDR2: SGHRS and YFSETQ. The trim removed 0 bases at V and 0 bases at J, leaving 3 bases unmatched. The CDR3 is CASSLVAGGSYEQYF. The CDR3 DNA reads as TGCGCCAGCAGCTTGGTTGCAGGGGGCTCCTACGAGCAGTACTTC.

The V call is TRBV27, the J call TRBJ2-5, with 7 positions matching TRBD1. The CDR3 spans 13 residues. V was clipped by 6 bases and J by 2 bases; unmatched bases: 3. The germline V gene encodes CDR1 MNHEY and CDR2 SMNVEV (reference sequence). The DNA for the CDR3 is TGTGCCAGCAGAGACAGGGTGCAAGAGACCCAGTACTTC. It yields the protein CASRDRVQETQYF.

This clone appeared a single time. This rearrangement joins TRBV25-1 to TRBJ1-2, with 11 bases fitting TRBD1. The CDR3 is 15 residues long. Germline trimming cut 2 bases from V and 7 bases from J; bases unmatched to any gene: 6. The germline CDR1 and CDR2 sequences are MGHDK and SYGVNS. CDR3 nucleotides: TGTGCCAGCAGTGAAGCCGGGACAGGGGGAAGTGGCTACACCTTC. Amino acids: CASSEAGTGGSGYTF.